Each of the 25 T cell receptor beta chains below was sequenced from the same sample in a study of shared clonotypes between healthy human individuals (dated by TCRdb to the early 2020s). Library construction relied on the immunoSEQ multiplex PCR assay. TCRdb provides this immuneACCESS table in a form limited to in-frame rearrangements. Some clones are lacking; in checked studies, under half of them reflect an unresolved V gene, and why the rest are absent is not known. This sample gives millions of clones in total; roughly 92% of them show up just once. The top ten hold 0.14% of the sample. The material sequenced was naive CD4+ T cells sorted from blood. The intended sense of this specimen's cell subset or site label: CD45RA+ positively selected. All receptors derive from a man between 18 and 29 years old in good health.

Regarding this clone: The sample holds other DNA sequences that translate to the same CDR3. This rearrangement joins TRBV5-4 to TRBJ2-5; TRBD2 aligns across 10 bases. CDR1 and CDR2 (germline): SGHNT, YYREEE (reference sequence). With V trimmed by 0 bases and J by 5 bases, 7 bases remained unmatched. This CDR3 spans 16 amino acids. CDR3 loop: CASSLGRAGGLETQYF. CDR3 DNA sequence: TGTGCCAGCAGCTTGGGACGAGCGGGGGGGCTGGAGACCCAGTACTTC.

The rearrangement joins TRBV27 to TRBJ2-7; weak D call: TRBD2 (6 bases). The CDR3 spans 13 residues. The germline V gene encodes CDR1 MNHEY and CDR2 SMNVEV (reference sequence). The V end lost 3 bases, the J end lost 6 bases, and 12 bases lay between the germline ends. The chain's CDR3 is CASSLFGGGEQYF. Written as DNA, the CDR3 is TGTGCCAGCAGTTTGTTTGGGGGAGGCGAGCAGTACTTC.

J is TRBJ1-2 and V is TRBV30, with no clear D. CDR3 length: 14 amino acids. The germline V gene encodes CDR1 GTSNPN and CDR2 SVGIG (reference sequence). With 1 base removed from V and 3 bases from J, the gap between germline ends came to 12 bases. The DNA for the CDR3 is TGTGCCTGGAGTGAAAGGAACAGTTACTATGGCTACACCTTC. Encoded protein: CAWSERNSYYGYTF.

The V call is TRBV27, the J call TRBJ1-6; D not resolved. This CDR3 has 13 residues. Germline lookup yields CDR1 MNHEY and CDR2 SMNVEV (reference sequence). The ends were cut back, 1 base at V and 6 bases at J, with 4 bases in the middle. The CDR3 bases are TGTGCCAGCAGTTTATATGTTAATTCACCCCTCCACTTT. Its protein is CASSLYVNSPLHF.

The gene calls are TRBV7-2 and TRBJ1-2, with a weak D call TRBD1 (6 bases). The CDR3 has 16 residues. Trimming took off 1 base at V and 2 bases at J, with 14 bases between the two ends. CDR1 SGHTA and CDR2 FQGNSA come from the germline V gene. The CDR3 DNA follows: TGTGCCAGCAGCTTAGAGGTGGGGGCCCAGAACTATGGCTACACCTTC. This gives the protein CASSLEVGAQNYGYTF.

The chain has TRBV6-5 and TRBJ1-4, with 7 bases lining up with TRBD1. Germline CDR1 MNHEY, CDR2 SVGAGI. V lost 2 bases to trimming and J lost 5 bases; unmatched junction nucleotides: 8. This CDR3 spans 16 amino acids. CDR3 nucleotide sequence: TGTGCCAGCAGTTACAATCCGGGACAGAAAAATGAAAAACTGTTTTTT. Its translation: CASSYNPGQKNEKLFF.

The chain carries TRBV10-3 and TRBJ2-4; D might be TRBD1 or TRBD2, each matching 5 bases. The CDR3 runs 15 residues. From germline, CDR1 is ENHRY and CDR2 SYGVKD. V was trimmed by 3 bases and J by 7 bases, leaving 16 bases between them. CDR3 DNA: TGTGCCATCAGTGATGGGACCTCGCACTTTAACATTCAGTACTTC. The encoded protein is CAISDGTSHFNIQYF.

The chain joins TRBV10-3 to TRBJ2-1; 13 nucleotides line up with TRBD2. Per germline, CDR1 ENHRY and CDR2 SYGVKD. Losses at the gene ends were 6 bases for V and 2 bases for J; bases not matched to a gene: 7. This CDR3 contains 17 residues. Written as DNA, the CDR3 is TGTGCCATCAGGGGCGGGACTAGCGGGGACCCCTACAATGAGCAGTTCTTC. This sequence encodes CAIRGGTSGDPYNEQFF.

The gene calls are TRBV2 and TRBJ2-5; D remains unclear. Trimming shortened V by 6 bases and J by 7 bases, and 12 bases separated the two germline ends. CDR3 length: 12 amino acids. The V gene's germline CDR1 is SNHLY and CDR2 FYNNEI. Written as DNA, the CDR3 is TGTGCCAGCAGGGTTGTCTACGGGACCCAGTACTTC. It specifies CASRVVYGTQYF.

The chain links TRBV5-5 to TRBJ2-7; D uncertain. Germline CDR1 and CDR2: SGHKS and YYEKEE (reference sequence). The CDR3 totals 14 residues. Trimming pared 0 bases from V and 2 bases from J, leaving 9 bases between. CDR3 in DNA: TGTGCCAGCAGCTTGGAAGGGTGGGCCTACGAGCAGTACTTC. It specifies CASSLEGWAYEQYF.

Of note for this clone: The identical CDR3 is also encoded by other nucleotide sequences in the sample. The V gene is TRBV5-4, the J gene TRBJ2-5, with TRBD1 matching 7 bases. The CDR3 consists of 15 residues. Germline CDR1 and CDR2: SGHNT and YYREEE (reference sequence). Trimming cost V 0 bases and J 5 bases; bases outside gene matches: 7. CDR3 amino acids: CASSLGDRARETQYF. For the CDR3, the DNA is TGTGCCAGCAGCTTGGGCGACAGGGCGAGGGAGACCCAGTACTTC.

In regard to this clone: Other DNA sequences of this sample code for an identical CDR3. This chain links TRBV18 with TRBJ1-5, with D possibly TRBD1 on 5 matching bases. The CDR3 totals 15 residues. In germline, CDR1 is KGHSH, CDR2 LQKENI. Trimming removed 1 base from V and 0 bases from J, with 7 bases in between. CDR3 nucleotides: TGTGCCAGCTCACCACTTCAGGGTAGCAATCAGCCCCAGCATTTT. Amino acid sequence: CASSPLQGSNQPQHF.

The chain joins TRBV30 to TRBJ1-6; D not certain. The CDR3 is 14 amino acids. Trimming shortened V by 3 bases and J by 5 bases, and 11 bases separated the two germline ends. Germline values: CDR1 GTSNPN, CDR2 SVGIG (reference sequence). This CDR3 reads CAWRVSLDNSPLHF. CDR3 DNA: TGTGCCTGGAGGGTGAGTCTTGATAATTCACCCCTCCACTTT.

The genes are TRBV27 and TRBJ1-1; D is ambiguous. The CDR3 has 15 amino acids. Germline V gene data show CDR1 as MNHEY and CDR2 as SMNVEV (reference sequence). Trimming took 0 bases from V and 1 from J, leaving 9 bases between them. CDR3 sequence: CASSLSTRPNTEAFF. The CDR3 coding sequence is TGTGCCAGCAGTTTATCTACCAGGCCGAACACTGAAGCTTTCTTT.

On this clone itself: This same CDR3 is encoded by further DNA sequences in the sample. As DNA, the CDR3 is TGTGCCAGCAGCTTAGCGGGAGGGTCCTACGAGCAGTACTTC. Its translation is CASSLAGGSYEQYF. The chain employs TRBV5-5 and TRBJ2-7; 10 positions match TRBD2. V was pared by 2 bases and J by 1 base, with 0 bases of the junction left unmatched. The length of the CDR3 is 14 residues. The germline V gene has CDR1 SGHKS and CDR2 YYEKEE (reference sequence).

The CDR3 sequence: CASTRQGVYNEQFF. CDR3 in DNA: TGCGCCAGCACCAGACAGGGAGTTTACAATGAGCAGTTCTTC. The chain couples TRBV5-1 to TRBJ2-1, with TRBD1 matching 7 bases. There are 14 residues in the CDR3. Germline lookup yields CDR1 SGHRS and CDR2 YFSETQ. Trimming removed 6 bases from V and 4 bases from J; junction bases left unmatched: 7.

The chain recombines TRBV19 with TRBJ1-2, with a tentative D call TRBD1 (5 bases). V lost 3 bases and J 6 bases, leaving 11 bases between the germline ends. This CDR3 is built from 13 residues. Germline loops: CDR1 LNHDA, CDR2 SQIVND (reference sequence). The CDR3 DNA reads TGTGCCAGTAGTATTTTGGCAGGGAATGGCTACACCTTC. This codes for CASSILAGNGYTF.

The V and J genes are TRBV19 and TRBJ1-4, with 7 positions matching TRBD1. The CDR3 extends over 14 amino acids. The germline CDR1 and CDR2 sequences are LNHDA and SQIVND (reference sequence). V was pared by 5 bases and J by 12 bases, with 12 bases of the junction left unmatched. The CDR3 DNA is TGTGCCAGTAGTTTCCGGGACAGCGCGGAAGAACTGTTTTTT. This encodes CASSFRDSAEELFF.

The CDR3 sequence: CAWTRGLAGGPFEQYF. CDR3 DNA sequence: TGTGCCTGGACTCGTGGACTAGCGGGGGGGCCGTTCGAGCAGTACTTC. V gene TRBV30 combines with J gene TRBJ2-5; 15 bases are shared with TRBD2. The assigned J gene may be wrong: the sequence end matches TRBJ2-7 better. The CDR3 totals 16 residues. Germline V gene sequence: CDR1 GTSNPN, CDR2 SVGIG (reference sequence).

Points on this clone: The same CDR3 also results from other DNA sequences found in this sample. V and J are TRBV5-1 and TRBJ1-4, with D hard to call. The CDR3 has 14 residues. Trimming pared 0 bases from V and 8 bases from J, leaving 11 bases between. Germline V gives CDR1 SGHRS, CDR2 YFSETQ. The CDR3 loop is CASSLAGQGEKLFF. The CDR3 bases are TGCGCCAGCAGCTTGGCGGGTCAAGGGGAAAAACTGTTTTTT.

The V gene is TRBV5-1, the J gene TRBJ2-5, with D unresolved. Germline-derived CDR1 and CDR2 are SGHRS and YFSETQ. The CDR3 length is 15 residues. Trimming took 0 bases from V and 0 from J, leaving 9 bases between them. The CDR3 is CASSLASRNQETQYF. The CDR3 DNA sequence: TGCGCCAGCAGCTTGGCGTCCAGAAACCAAGAGACCCAGTACTTC. Using reference TRBV5-1 and TRBJ2-5 for the parts outside the CDR3, the full variable domain is KAGVTQTPRYLIKTRGQQVTLSCSPISGHRSVSWYQQTPGQGLQFLFEYFSETQRNKGNFPGRFSGRQFSNSRSEMNVSTLELGDSALYLCASSLASRNQETQYFGPGTRLLVL.

The chain links TRBV6-1 to TRBJ1-2, with no clear D. The length of the CDR3 is 14 residues. Trimming stripped 1 base from V and 6 bases from J, with 12 bases between. Germline V CDR1 and CDR2: MNHNS, SASEGT. The CDR3 protein is CASSEDYRGNGYTF. The CDR3, as DNA: TGTGCCAGCAGTGAAGATTACAGAGGGAATGGCTACACCTTC.

The chain couples TRBV4-1 to TRBJ2-7, with 8 positions matching TRBD1. This CDR3 contains 16 residues. The germline V gene encodes CDR1 MGHRA and CDR2 YSYEKL. V lost 3 bases and J lost 0; bases outside the gene matches: 7. CDR3 DNA sequence: TGCGCCAGCAGCCAGTTGACAGGGGCTCTCTCCTACGAGCAGTACTTC. Protein sequence: CASSQLTGALSYEQYF.

The rearrangement joins TRBV7-6 to TRBJ1-3; no firm D call. This CDR3 is built from 13 residues. Trimming removed 9 bases at V and 1 base at J, with 10 bases between. Germline-derived CDR1 and CDR2 are SGHVS and FNYEAQ. The CDR3 nucleotides are TGTGCCAGTAGGTCGGGGTCTGGAAACACCATATATTTT. Protein: CASRSGSGNTIYF.

This clone appeared once. The chain carries TRBV12-5 and TRBJ1-4; D gene unclear. From germline, CDR1 is LGHNT and CDR2 FRNRAP. The germline V and J ends were trimmed by 1 base and 4 bases, with 25 bases remaining between them. The CDR3 has 20 residues. CDR3 in amino acids: CASGLGSRRLIDGFNEKLFF. DNA for the CDR3: TGTGCTAGTGGTTTGGGGAGCAGACGCCTTATTGACGGTTTTAATGAAAAACTGTTTTTT.